The 17 T cell receptor beta chains below were found in one sample sequenced in a study of CD8 T cells in ankylosing spondylitis. Study results and caveats: What appeared characteristic of ankylosing spondylitis blood was a TCR beta motif of 7 or 8 highly homologous variants.

Antigen specificity for these receptors is unknown. TCRdb independently ran MiXCR on the 5' RACE reads; one entry per CDR3 protein. The data contain a few hundred thousand distinct CDR3 sequences, about 17% of them singletons. The sample taken for sequencing was blood, either unsorted or a sorted T cell fraction (not recorded which). These receptors were obtained from a male donor with ankylosing spondylitis.

CDR3 sequence: CASRYALGYEQYF. The CDR3 nucleotides are TGCGCCAGCAGGTATGCTCTCGGCTACGAGCAGTACTTC. The chain employs TRBV5-1 and TRBJ2-7; D is unclear. CDR1 and CDR2 from the germline V gene are SGHRS and YFSETQ. V lost 5 bases and J lost 3, with 12 bases in between. CDR3 length equals 13 residues.

The sample holds a few counts of this clonotype. The chain employs TRBV29-1 and TRBJ2-1, with 12 bases that match TRBD2. CDR3 size: 14 residues. V lost 3 bases and J lost 8; bases outside the gene matches: 5. The germline V gene has CDR1 SQVTM and CDR2 ANQGSEA. CDR3 residues: CSVDLRLAGDEQFF. The CDR3 DNA sequence: TGCAGCGTTGACCTCCGACTAGCGGGGGATGAGCAGTTCTTC.

DNA of the CDR3: TGTGCCAGTAGTATAGCCGGTCAGCCCCAGCATTTT. This codes for CASSIAGQPQHF. The gene calls are TRBV19 and TRBJ1-5; D uncertain. Trimming pared 1 base from V and 6 bases from J, leaving 4 bases between. This CDR3 region has 12 residues. In germline, CDR1 is LNHDA, CDR2 SQIVND (reference sequence).

This clonotype has a handful of counts. The chain carries TRBV27 and TRBJ1-5; maybe TRBD1 (6 bases). CDR1 is MNHEY, CDR2 SMNVEV, per germline (reference sequence). Trimming took 8 bases from V and 6 from J, leaving 17 bases between them. The CDR3 extends over 14 amino acids. The CDR3: CASAPGGGGQPQHF. The CDR3 DNA sequence: TGTGCCAGCGCCCCGGGGGGGGGCGGTCAGCCCCAGCATTTT.

The chain combines TRBV27 with TRBJ2-3, with unresolved D. Trimming removed 8 bases at V and 2 bases at J, with 8 bases between. There are 12 residues in the CDR3. Germline loops: CDR1 MNHEY, CDR2 SMNVEV (reference sequence). This chain's CDR3 is CASGYTTDTQYF. The CDR3 nucleotides are TGTGCCAGCGGGTACACCACAGATACGCAGTATTTT.

The chain links TRBV27 to TRBJ1-2; 10 bases are a match to TRBD1. This CDR3 region has 17 residues. Germline V lookup: CDR1 MNHEY, CDR2 SMNVEV (reference sequence). Trimming at V came to 5 bases and at J to 4 bases, leaving 13 bases not matched to a gene. The CDR3 DNA sequence: TGTGCCAGCAGTCCAATATTAGACAGGGGGCTGACCTATGGCTACACCTTC. It codes for CASSPILDRGLTYGYTF.

V usage is TRBV12-3 or TRBV12-4 and J usage is TRBJ1-1; no firm D call. This CDR3 has 16 amino acids. The ends were cut back, 4 bases at V and 1 base at J, with 16 bases in the middle. Here the CDR3 DNA reads TGTGCCAGCAGTTCACCTGGTATGGGGTCGAACACTGAAGCTTTCTTT. It encodes CASSSPGMGSNTEAFF.

The V call is TRBV6-1, the J call TRBJ2-3, with 7 bases aligning to TRBD1. The J segment lost 3 bases and the V segment lost 8 bases, leaving 14 bases of the junction unmatched. The CDR3 has 16 amino acids. Looked up from germline, CDR1 is MNHNS and CDR2 is SASEGT. The CDR3 protein is CASSIVGQYQTDTQYF. The CDR3 DNA reads TGTGCCAGCTCAATAGTGGGACAGTATCAGACAGATACGCAGTATTTT.

This clonotype was picked up a small number of times. The chain is built from TRBV13 and TRBJ2-1; possibly TRBD2 for D (5 bases). The germline V gene encodes CDR1 PRHDT and CDR2 FYEKMQ (reference sequence). Trimming cost V 5 bases and J 4 bases, with 15 bases left between them. CDR3 length: 15 amino acids. The CDR3 spells CASSRVSGRYNEQFF. DNA for the CDR3: TGTGCCAGCAGCCGAGTAAGCGGACGATACAATGAGCAGTTCTTC. Looking up the rest from reference TRBV13 and TRBJ2-1 gives the full variable domain: AAGVIQSPRHLIKEKRETATLKCYPIPRHDTVYWYQQGPGQDPQFLISFYEKMQSDKGSIPDRFSAQQFSDYHSELNMSSLELGDSALYFCASSRVSGRYNEQFFGPGTRLTVL.

This clonotype has just a few counts. V and J are TRBV12-3 or TRBV12-4 and TRBJ2-7; weak D call: TRBD1 (5 bases). The germline V and J ends were trimmed by 6 bases and 7 bases, with 13 bases remaining between them. This CDR3 comprises 12 residues. The CDR3 DNA sequence: TGTGCCAGCAGGGGGATCAGGGCAGAGCAGTACTTC. As protein: CASRGIRAEQYF.

This chain uses TRBV6-2 or TRBV6-3 with TRBJ2-3; TRBD1 agrees at 9 bases. The CDR3 is 15 residues long. The germline gives CDR1 MNHEY, CDR2 SVGEGT. V dropped 6 bases and J dropped 4; count of bases not matched to a gene: 8. The CDR3 sequence is CASSSQQGASDTQYF. In DNA form, the CDR3 reads TGTGCCAGCAGCAGCCAACAGGGGGCTTCAGATACGCAGTATTTT.

The V and J genes are TRBV7-8 and TRBJ2-7; D not certain. The CDR3 spans 14 residues. Germline V lookup: CDR1 SGHVS, CDR2 FQNEAQ. Trimming left V 2 bases short and J 0 bases short, with 8 bases between. The CDR3 DNA reads as TGTGCCAGCAGCTTAAGGGTCAACTCCTACGAGCAGTACTTC. It is translated as CASSLRVNSYEQYF. Based on the CDR3 plus reference TRBV7-8 and TRBJ2-7, the full variable domain is GAGVSQSPRYKVAKRGQDVALRCDPISGHVSLFWYQQALGQGPEFLTYFQNEAQLDKSGLPSDRFFAERPEGSVSTLKIQRTQQEDSAVYLCASSLRVNSYEQYFGPGTRLTVT.

The genes are TRBV2 and TRBJ2-1; TRBD2 matches 15 bases. J lost 8 bases, V lost 3 bases, and 8 bases had no gene match. The CDR3 consists of 17 residues. Germline-derived CDR1 and CDR2 are SNHLY and FYNNEI. The CDR3 nucleotides read TGTGCCAGCAGTGACAGGACTAGCGGGAGGGCATCCCATGAGCAGTTCTTC. This gives the protein CASSDRTSGRASHEQFF.

For this clonotype: In this CDR3 the conserved last residue, phenylalanine or tryptophan, is missing, so a read error is likely. The DNA is omitted, as the CDR3 cannot be located on it reliably, and the CDR3 follows TCRdb's listing. The rearrangement joins TRBV7-2 to TRBJ1-2; the table calls TRBD1, which could not be checked here. Germline CDR1 and CDR2: SGHTA and FQGNSA. The CDR3 length equals 11 residues, ends included. CDR3 amino acids: CASSPRQASSV.

V is TRBV5-1 and J is TRBJ1-1; D gene uncertain. Trimming took off 0 bases at V and 3 bases at J, with 12 bases between the two ends. This CDR3 region has 15 residues. Germline V gives CDR1 SGHRS, CDR2 YFSETQ. This chain's CDR3 is CASSLAWREDTEAFF. The CDR3, as DNA: TGCGCCAGCAGCTTGGCTTGGAGGGAAGACACTGAAGCTTTCTTT.

This clonotype was seen repeatedly, ten times or more. The chain joins TRBV29-1 to TRBJ1-2; D is unresolved. There are 11 residues in the CDR3. The germline V gene encodes CDR1 SQVTM and CDR2 ANQGSEA. The V and J ends lost 6 bases and 7 bases respectively, with 12 bases between them. Here the CDR3 reads CSVRHAAGYTF. The CDR3 nucleotides are TGCAGCGTCCGACACGCCGCTGGCTACACCTTC.

At least ten counts were recorded for this clonotype. The rearrangement joins TRBV5-6 to TRBJ2-1; D is ambiguous. Trimming left V 0 bases short and J 0 bases short, with 7 bases between. The length of the CDR3 is 15 residues. Germline-derived CDR1 and CDR2 are SGHDT and YYEEEE. The CDR3 DNA reads as TGTGCCAGCAGCTTGGCGGTGAGCTCCTACAATGAGCAGTTCTTC. Translated: CASSLAVSSYNEQFF.